This entry concerns a single TCR beta chain. Its antigen specificity is not known. No qualities accompany the bases; no much larger clone lies one base away. These data come from a study of blood T cell repertoires in COVID-19 (dated by TCRdb to 2020 to 2022). With regard to the full study: Samples from collaborators originated in the United States, Italy and Spain and spanned both the acute and convalescent phases of COVID-19. The material from the prospective study consisted of cDNA or gDNA derived from T cells, B-cell-depleted T cells, or PBMCs. HLA class I and class II types, where available, came from metadata supplied by the sample provider rather than from assay-based typing. The sample metadata nearly always contained a de-identified subject ID, COVID-19 status, age in years and sex. The samples were drawn from two sources: the first 160 participants of the ongoing ImmuneRACE study, and over 1,000 subjects contributed by 6 global collaborators. The repertoires were released in a freely available public database intended as a resource for research on the immune response to SARS-CoV-2. The dataset comprised deeply sampled blood TCRbeta repertoires from subjects exposed to, actively infected with, or recovered from COVID-19.

At one collaborating source in Seattle, patients were enrolled during active infection and were followed longitudinally through the course of disease. The collaborating institutions used their own protocols to collect whole blood in K2EDTA tubes. For TCRbeta analysis, collaborators shipped samples in one of three forms: frozen whole blood, isolated PBMCs, or DNA extracted from either of those sample types. TCRbeta CDR3 regions were amplified from genomic DNA by means of the immunoSEQ Assay, a bias-controlled multiplex PCR. Processing in the source paper ran as follows. Within the assay, amplification of reference gene primers was used to estimate how many nucleated cells each sample contained. Sequence reads were collapsed and filtered to measure the absolute abundance of every unique TCRbeta CDR3 rearrangement. For each sample, productive Simpson clonality was calculated as the square root of Simpson's diversity index over productive rearrangements. This immuneACCESS table, as held by TCRdb, lists in-frame sequences with V and J called but not all clones. Of the missing ones, under half trace to an unresolved V gene in checked studies; the others have no known cause. From that table come the V and J calls and clone size; the DNA was used to work out D and trimming. The sample yields some 170,000 clones; around 87% were counted once. The top ten constitute under 15% of the sample.

Including the terminal cysteine and phenylalanine, the CDR3 comprises 17 residues. CDR3 DNA only is kept here, 51 bases in frame from base 1. The germline V gene (reference sequence) gives CDR1 as GTSNPN and CDR2 as SVGIG. Germline trimming amounts to 0 bases on V and 4 bases on J, with 13 as the count of junction bases outside the gene matches. Overall study outcomes, separate from this receptor: The amount of clinical and demographic metadata varied by source and participant and was provided uncurated.

Recombination connected TRBV30 to TRBJ2-3, with TRBD2 identical over 7 junction bases. The receptor comes from a woman aged 70 to 79 with COVID-19, enrolled during active disease. Sequencing used peripheral blood. The CDR3 amino acid sequence is: CAWSVGGSVPLSDTQYF. The DNA reads as follows: TGTGCCTGGAGTGTAGGCGGGAGTGTCCCCCTCTCAGATACGCAGTATTTT.